This passage covers 24 T cell receptor beta chains from one sample sequenced in a study of blood T cell repertoires in COVID-19. The repertoire was sequenced with immunoSEQ multiplex PCR; TCRdb's copy has only in-frame clones and lacks some. The table records 250,000 to 350,000 clones, 65% to 85% of them present only once. Source material: peripheral blood. These receptors came from a human donor with COVID-19, enrolled during active disease. The donor label of this sample is uncertain.

The V gene is TRBV5-1, the J gene TRBJ1-1; TRBD1 might be the D (5 bases). In germline, CDR1 is SGHRS, CDR2 YFSETQ. Trimming took 0 bases from V and 4 from J, leaving 10 bases between them. This CDR3 spans 14 amino acids. CDR3 protein: CASSLEGSSTEAFF. CDR3 in DNA: TGCGCCAGCAGCTTGGAGGGGTCTAGCACTGAAGCTTTCTTT.

This chain joins TRBV1 and TRBJ2-2; the D segment call TRBD2 is taken from the table without a DNA check. TRBV1 is a documented pseudogene. There are 17 residues in the CDR3. CDR3 amino acids: CTSLGIRLAGGTGELFF. CDR3 nucleotides: TGCACCAGCCTCGGGATCCGACTAGCGGGAGGCACCGGGGAGCTGTTTTTT.

The V and J genes are TRBV7-2 and TRBJ1-2; D is possibly TRBD1 (6 bases). This CDR3 region has 16 residues. Per the germline V gene, CDR1 is SGHTA and CDR2 is FQGNSA. The V and J ends lost 1 base and 2 bases respectively, with 14 bases between them. Here the CDR3 reads CASSLVGASKNYGYTF. The CDR3 DNA reads as TGTGCCAGCAGCTTAGTGGGGGCATCTAAAAACTATGGCTACACCTTC.

This clone appeared once. The chain recombines TRBV30 with TRBJ2-7; unclear D gene. Trimming left V 5 bases short and J 7 bases short, with 12 bases between. This CDR3 has 11 residues. CDR1 GTSNPN and CDR2 SVGIG come from the germline V gene (reference sequence). In DNA form, the CDR3 reads TGTGCCTGGCTAGTACTGGAAGAGCAGTACTTC. It is translated as CAWLVLEEQYF.

This CDR3 reads CASSERTGGETQYF. The CDR3 DNA follows: TGCGCCAGCAGTGAGCGGACAGGGGGGGAGACCCAGTACTTC. The chain recombines TRBV10-1 with TRBJ2-5, with 10 bases identical to TRBD1. With V trimmed by 2 bases and J by 5 bases, 2 bases remained unmatched. The CDR3 length is 14 residues. Per the germline V gene, CDR1 is WNHNN and CDR2 is SYGVQD (reference sequence).

The CDR3 region is CAWSYDRGPNQPQHF. For the CDR3, the DNA is TGTGCCTGGAGTTACGACAGGGGTCCGAATCAGCCCCAGCATTTT. The chain carries TRBV30 and TRBJ1-5, with 8 bases matching TRBD1. This CDR3 is built from 15 residues. V shed 2 bases and J 4 bases; nucleotides not matched to a gene: 7. Germline loops: CDR1 GTSNPN, CDR2 SVGIG (reference sequence).

The CDR3 spells CATQKSDTGELFF. CDR3 nucleotide sequence: TGTGCCACACAAAAGAGCGATACCGGGGAGCTGTTTTTT. This chain links TRBV28 with TRBJ2-2; no clear D gene. This CDR3 contains 13 residues. V was cut by 10 bases and J by 5 bases, with 14 bases left in between. Germline CDR1 MDHEN, CDR2 SYDVKM.

The rearrangement uses TRBV30 and TRBJ1-2; D call uncertain. Germline V gives CDR1 GTSNPN, CDR2 SVGIG (reference sequence). V lost 3 bases, J lost 2 bases, and 10 bases lay in between. The CDR3 covers 13 residues. As DNA, the CDR3 is TGTGCCTGGAGACCGGGGAGGAACTATGGCTACACCTTC. This translates into CAWRPGRNYGYTF.

In its sample, this clone was seen a few times. This CDR3 is CASSLRGNGGTSGNTIYF. CDR3 nucleotide sequence: TGTGCCAGCAGTTTAAGGGGGAACGGGGGGACCTCTGGAAACACCATATATTTT. This chain joins TRBV27 and TRBJ1-3, with D maybe TRBD1 (6 bases). The CDR3 runs 18 residues. Germline loops: CDR1 MNHEY, CDR2 SMNVEV (reference sequence). The ends were cut back, 2 bases at V and 0 bases at J, with 17 bases in the middle.

The chain couples TRBV9 to TRBJ2-1; 14 bases map to TRBD2. The CDR3 is 16 amino acids. Trimming removed 4 bases from V and 5 bases from J; junction bases left unmatched: 5. Looked up from germline, CDR1 is SGDLS and CDR2 is YYNGEE. Written as DNA, the CDR3 is TGTGCCAGCAGCATGACTAGCGGGAGGGTTCACAATGAGCAGTTCTTC. This translates into CASSMTSGRVHNEQFF.

The chain uses TRBV27 and TRBJ2-7, with 10 nucleotides matching TRBD2. Unmatched junction bases numbered 15, after V lost 6 bases and J lost 4 bases. The length of the CDR3 is 17 residues. The V gene's germline CDR1 is MNHEY and CDR2 SMNVEV (reference sequence). For the CDR3, the DNA is TGTGCCAGCAGCTTTTCTAGCGGGAGAAGGACTACTTACGAGCAGTACTTC. This translates into CASSFSSGRRTTYEQYF.

V gene TRBV10-1 combines with J gene TRBJ2-3; a possible D gene is TRBD2 (6 bases). With 4 bases removed from V and 2 bases from J, the gap between germline ends came to 13 bases. Germline V gene lookup returns CDR1 WNHNN and CDR2 SYGVQD (reference sequence). The CDR3 covers 15 residues. DNA of the CDR3: TGCGCCAGCAGTGCGACTAGTAGGGACACAGATACGCAGTATTTT. Translated: CASSATSRDTDTQYF.

CDR3 region: CASSYQQENTEAFF. The CDR3, as DNA: TGTGCCAGCAGTTACCAACAGGAGAACACTGAAGCTTTCTTT. V usage is TRBV6-5 and J usage is TRBJ1-1; D might be TRBD1 (5 bases). Between the trimmed V and J ends, which lost 2 bases and 1 base, there was a span of 8 bases. The CDR3 has 14 amino acids. Germline V gives CDR1 MNHEY, CDR2 SVGAGI.

V gene TRBV7-2 combines with J gene TRBJ1-1; 8 bases align to TRBD1. V shed 2 bases, J shed 9 bases, and the junction held 11 bases outside the gene matches. The CDR3 totals 15 residues. Germline assignment: CDR1 SGHTA and CDR2 FQGNSA. The CDR3 region has the DNA TGTGCCAGCAGCTTATTTCTGACAGGGGAAGATAAAGCTTTCTTT. Amino acids: CASSLFLTGEDKAFF.

This chain links TRBV5-1 with TRBJ2-6; 8 bases map to TRBD1. Germline assignment: CDR1 SGHRS and CDR2 YFSETQ. V lost 0 bases and J lost 0; bases outside the gene matches: 5. The CDR3 extends over 18 amino acids. CDR3 amino acids: CASSLGTGFGSGANVLTF. CDR3 bases: TGCGCCAGCAGCTTGGGGACAGGGTTCGGCTCTGGGGCCAACGTCCTGACTTTC.

The chain links TRBV29-1 to TRBJ1-1; the D is unclear. The germline CDR1 and CDR2 sequences are SQVTM and ANQGSEA. V dropped 1 base and J dropped 1 base, with 7 bases sitting between them. The CDR3 has 13 residues. This CDR3 reads CSVEGLRNTEAFF. CDR3 nucleotide sequence: TGCAGCGTTGAAGGACTCAGGAACACTGAAGCTTTCTTT. Full variable domain (missing parts from reference TRBV29-1 and TRBJ1-1): SAVISQKPSRDICQRGTSLTIQCQVDSQVTMMFWYRQQPGQSLTLIATANQGSEATYESGFVIDKFPISRPNLTFSTLTVSNMSPEDSSIYLCSVEGLRNTEAFFGQGTRLTVV.

This clone has more than one count but fewer than ten. The gene calls are TRBV9 and TRBJ1-1; no definite D call. The germline CDR1 and CDR2 sequences are SGDLS and YYNGEE. CDR3 length equals 13 residues. The V end was cut by 1 base, the J end by 1 base, with 5 bases between. CDR3 residues: CASSVTPNTEAFF. The CDR3 DNA follows: TGTGCCAGCAGCGTAACACCGAACACTGAAGCTTTCTTT. Full variable domain (remainder filled in from reference TRBV9 and TRBJ1-1): DSGVTQTPKHLITATGQRVTLRCSPRSGDLSVYWYQQSLDQGLQFLIQYYNGEERAKGNILERFSAQQFPDLHSELNLSSLELGDSALYFCASSVTPNTEAFFGQGTRLTVV.

This rearrangement joins TRBV28 to TRBJ1-6; a possible D gene is TRBD1 (6 bases). The CDR3 totals 16 residues. The ends were cut back, 6 bases at V and 1 base at J, with 13 bases in the middle. Germline loops: CDR1 MDHEN, CDR2 SYDVKM. DNA for the CDR3: TGTGCCAGCAGCAGACGACAGGTTTCCTATAATTCACCCCTCCACTTT. It encodes CASSRRQVSYNSPLHF.

The chain is built from TRBV7-2 and TRBJ1-6; TRBD1 is a possible D gene (5 bases). The length of the CDR3 is 17 residues. Germline CDR1 reads SGHTA; CDR2 reads FQGNSA. The V and J ends lost 4 bases and 6 bases respectively, with 19 bases between them. CDR3 region: CASSWTPAGPLNSPLHF. CDR3 in DNA: TGTGCCAGCAGCTGGACACCGGCCGGGCCGCTTAATTCACCCCTCCACTTT. The full variable domain, completed using reference TRBV7-2 and TRBJ1-6, is GAGVSQSPSNKVTEKGKDVELRCDPISGHTALYWYRQSLGQGLEFLIYFQGNSAPDKSGLPSDRFSAERTGGSVSTLTIQRTQQEDSAVYLCASSWTPAGPLNSPLHFGNGTRLTVT.

This clone was seen once. CDR3 sequence (DNA): TGTGCCAGCAGCGCGACCAGGTTAGCGAGTTCTACCCCGAGCTCCTACAATGAGCAGTTCTTC. Translation: CASSATRLASSTPSSYNEQFF. The rearrangement links TRBV13 to TRBJ2-1; tentatively, D is TRBD2 (5 bases). The CDR3 has 21 amino acids. Trimming pared 5 bases from V and 0 bases from J, leaving 29 bases between. Germline V gives CDR1 PRHDT, CDR2 FYEKMQ (reference sequence).

This rearrangement joins TRBV5-6 to TRBJ2-1; 9 nucleotides align to TRBD2. The germline CDR1 and CDR2 sequences are SGHDT and YYEEEE. This CDR3 spans 15 amino acids. J lost 1 base, V lost 6 bases, and 5 bases had no gene match. CDR3 loop: CASTQAGGSYNEQFF. Written as DNA, the CDR3 is TGTGCCAGCACGCAAGCGGGAGGATCCTACAATGAGCAGTTCTTC.

V gene TRBV28 combines with J gene TRBJ1-5; 7 nucleotides line up with TRBD1. The CDR3 runs to 15 residues. Germline V CDR1 and CDR2: MDHEN, SYDVKM. Trimming at V came to 5 bases and at J to 5 bases, leaving 9 bases not matched to a gene. The CDR3 spells CASSETGSHDQPQHF. In nucleotides, the CDR3 is TGTGCCAGCAGTGAGACAGGGTCGCACGATCAGCCCCAGCATTTT.

In nucleotides, the CDR3 is TGTGCCAGCAGCTTGCAGGGGGGAGACACCGGGGAGCTGTTTTTT. This encodes CASSLQGGDTGELFF. V gene TRBV11-3 combines with J gene TRBJ2-2, with D tentatively TRBD1 (7 bases). CDR1 and CDR2 (germline): SGHNT, YENEEA. The CDR3 spans 15 residues. Trimming took 3 bases from V and 3 from J, leaving 11 bases between them.

This sequence joins TRBV5-1 and TRBJ1-3; 10 nucleotides align to TRBD1. The CDR3 contains 15 residues. CDR1 and CDR2 from the germline V gene are SGHRS and YFSETQ. After removal of 4 bases from V and 7 bases from J, the junction contained 8 bases not matched to a gene. The CDR3 protein is CASSTTGGLGNTIYF. CDR3 bases: TGCGCCAGCAGCACGACAGGGGGCCTGGGTAACACCATATATTTT.